What follows describes a single TCR beta chain. Its antigen remains unknown. A much larger clone differs from this one at a single base, so this may be a read error. The data were taken from a study of tumor and adjacent non-tumor tissue in lung cancer. Study background: Each sample yielded 3.9 million or so productive TCRbeta reads on average.

The study's findings and limits: Higher tumor TCR diversity was associated with shorter survival. Tumor repertoires had a smaller top 100 clone share than normal lung.

The germline gives CDR1 GTSNPN, CDR2 SVGIG (reference sequence). The CDR3 has 16 residues. V lost 0 bases and J 3 bases, leaving 15 bases between the germline ends. A modified ARM-PCR protocol with three rounds of nested PCR amplified TCRbeta. TCRdb re-derived calls from the multiplex PCR reads in MiXCR, one entry per CDR3 protein. The sample records 200,000 or so distinct CDR3 sequences, around 70% being singletons. RNA was extracted from bulk tissue without any cell sorting. This chain uses TRBV30 with TRBJ2-4; D might be TRBD1 (6 bases). The clonotype was recovered from a man in his 60s with non-small cell lung cancer. The sequenced sample was lung tumor tissue. CDR3: CAWSVRGSVFKNIQYF. CDR3 sequence (DNA): TGTGCCTGGAGTGTGAGGGGGTCGGTGTTCAAAAACATTCAGTACTTC.